The source of this T cell receptor beta chain is a study of cytomegalovirus exposure and HLA in healthy donors. Background on the study: Sequencing of 180 million or so T cells in an earlier analysis found 95 million to 120 million unique TCR beta sequences. Findings of the study overall: Per published reports, the classifier diagnosed cytomegalovirus status with high specificity and sensitivity. Another analysis was done later, and it associated around 16,000 TCR beta sequences with HLA alleles at 0.05 false discovery rate.

PCR used 60 Vbeta primers and 13 Jbeta primers. Using immunoSEQ multiplex PCR, the repertoire was profiled, and TCRdb retains in-frame clones only, with some absent. The sample has about 140,000 clones, roughly three quarters seen once; the top ten hold roughly 2.9%. The CDR3 sequence is 15 residues long. V dropped 4 bases and J dropped 7; count of bases not matched to a gene: 6. Germline assignment: CDR1 SGHRS and CDR2 YFSETQ. To note about this clone: Antigen: not known.

The specimen sequenced was PBMCs. This TCR was sampled from a female donor in good health and CMV-seronegative. V gene TRBV5-1 combines with J gene TRBJ2-7, with 15 bases matching TRBD2. The CDR3 here is CASSPGTSGGYEQYF. Written as DNA, the CDR3 is TGCGCCAGCAGCCCTGGGACTAGCGGGGGGTATGAGCAGTACTTC.